This record looks at one T cell receptor beta chain sequence and its context. This specimen belongs to a study of blood T cell repertoires in COVID-19. As for the study in general: Acute and convalescent COVID-19 samples came from the United States, Italy and Spain. From T cells, B-cell-depleted T cells, or PBMCs came the material, which was cDNA or gDNA.

In the original analysis: For nucleated cells, counts were estimated from reference gene primer amplification. TCRdb keeps only in-frame clones here, not all; method: immunoSEQ multiplex PCR. V, J and clone size were drawn from that table, and D and trimming were deduced from the DNA. This table holds 110,000 to 150,000 clones, roughly 86% found once. The CDR3 is 14 residues long. The germline V gene has CDR1 MNHEY and CDR2 SVGAGI. Unmatched junction bases numbered 4, after V lost 2 bases and J lost 4 bases. This TCR was sampled from a man in his 70s with acute or convalescent COVID-19. Sequencing was carried out using peripheral blood. This chain links TRBV6-5 with TRBJ2-7; 8 bases match TRBD1. The CDR3 sequence: CASSYRRGRYEQYF. CDR3 in DNA: TGTGCCAGCAGTTACCGCAGGGGGCGGTACGAGCAGTACTTC.